The T cell receptor beta chain under discussion was sequenced for a study of T cells in localized non-small cell lung cancer. Whole-study results and caveats: Adjacent uninvolved lung had the highest clonality, suggesting focused antigen responses.

Repertoires were generated with immunoSEQ multiplex PCR, while TCRdb's copy carries only in-frame clones and drops some. The table includes around 24,000 clones, over 75% detected once. Worth noting for this clone: Its antigen is not known.

The input for sequencing was peripheral blood, taken before any cancer treatment. This receptor was taken from a male donor aged 60 or older with stage I squamous cell lung carcinoma.

The CDR3 DNA follows: TGTGCCACGGGGGACAGGGGCTACAATGAGCAGTTCTTC. Translating gives CATGDRGYNEQFF. V usage is TRBV6-5 and J usage is TRBJ2-1; 10 positions agree with TRBD1. The CDR3 totals 13 residues. Germline V gives CDR1 MNHEY, CDR2 SVGAGI. The junction had 3 bases not matched to a gene; V was cut back by 10 bases and J by 3 bases.